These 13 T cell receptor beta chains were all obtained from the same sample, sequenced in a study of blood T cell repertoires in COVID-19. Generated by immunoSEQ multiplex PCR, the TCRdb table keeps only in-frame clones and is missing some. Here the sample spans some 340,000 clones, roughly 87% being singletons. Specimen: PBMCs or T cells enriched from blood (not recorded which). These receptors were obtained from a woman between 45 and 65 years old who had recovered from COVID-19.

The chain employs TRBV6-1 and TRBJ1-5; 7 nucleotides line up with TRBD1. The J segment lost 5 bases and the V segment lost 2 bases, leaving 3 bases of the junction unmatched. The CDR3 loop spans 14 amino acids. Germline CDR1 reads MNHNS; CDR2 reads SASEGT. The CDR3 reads CASSEYRGDQPQHF. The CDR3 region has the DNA TGTGCCAGCAGTGAATACAGGGGCGATCAGCCCCAGCATTTT.

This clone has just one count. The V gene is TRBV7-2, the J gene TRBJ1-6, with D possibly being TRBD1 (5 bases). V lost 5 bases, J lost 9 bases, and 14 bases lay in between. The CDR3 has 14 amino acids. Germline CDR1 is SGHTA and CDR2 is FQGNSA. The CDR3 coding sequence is TGTGCCAGCAGCCCAGGACAAGGTGGTTCACCCCTCCACTTT. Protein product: CASSPGQGGSPLHF. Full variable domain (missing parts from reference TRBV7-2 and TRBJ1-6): GAGVSQSPSNKVTEKGKDVELRCDPISGHTALYWYRQSLGQGLEFLIYFQGNSAPDKSGLPSDRFSAERTGGSVSTLTIQRTQQEDSAVYLCASSPGQGGSPLHFGNGTRLTVT.

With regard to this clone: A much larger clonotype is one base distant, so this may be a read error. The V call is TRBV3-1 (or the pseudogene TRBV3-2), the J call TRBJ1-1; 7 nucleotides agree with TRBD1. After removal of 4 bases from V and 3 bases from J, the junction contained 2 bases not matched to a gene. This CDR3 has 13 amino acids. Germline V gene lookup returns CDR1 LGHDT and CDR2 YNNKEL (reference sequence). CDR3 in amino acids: CASSLGQHTEAFF. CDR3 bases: TGTGCCAGCAGCCTGGGACAGCACACTGAAGCTTTCTTT.

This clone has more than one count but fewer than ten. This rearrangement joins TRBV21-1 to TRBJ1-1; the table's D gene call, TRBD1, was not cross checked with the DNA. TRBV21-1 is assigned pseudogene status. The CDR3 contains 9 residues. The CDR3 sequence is CASTGEAFF. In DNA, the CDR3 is TGTGCCAGCACAGGGGAAGCTTTCTTT.

The CDR3 DNA is TGTGCCTGGAGTGGGTTGGGGGGGAAGGTTGAAAAACTGTTTTTT. This sequence encodes CAWSGLGGKVEKLFF. V and J are TRBV30 and TRBJ1-4; TRBD1 is a possible D gene (5 bases). This CDR3 comprises 15 residues. V was shortened by 1 base and J by 7 bases, with 16 bases between the two germline ends. Germline CDR1 GTSNPN, CDR2 SVGIG (reference sequence).

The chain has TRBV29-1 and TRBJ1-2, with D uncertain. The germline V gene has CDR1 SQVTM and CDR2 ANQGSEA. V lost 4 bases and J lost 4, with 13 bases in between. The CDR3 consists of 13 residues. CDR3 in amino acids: CSVVPGGSYGYTF. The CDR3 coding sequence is TGCAGCGTTGTTCCGGGAGGAAGCTATGGCTACACCTTC.

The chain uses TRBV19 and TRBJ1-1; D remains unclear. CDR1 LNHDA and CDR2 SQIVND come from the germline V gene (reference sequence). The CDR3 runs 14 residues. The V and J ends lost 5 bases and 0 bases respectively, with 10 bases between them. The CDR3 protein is CASSFGLMNTEAFF. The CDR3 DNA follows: TGTGCCAGTAGTTTCGGACTCATGAACACTGAAGCTTTCTTT.

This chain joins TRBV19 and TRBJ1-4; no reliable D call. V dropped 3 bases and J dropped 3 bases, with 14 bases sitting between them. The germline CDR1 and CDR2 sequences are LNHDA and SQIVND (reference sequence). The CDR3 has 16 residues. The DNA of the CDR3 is TGTGCCAGTAGTATCGGCAGGATTGTGGCTAATGAAAAACTGTTTTTT. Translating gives CASSIGRIVANEKLFF.

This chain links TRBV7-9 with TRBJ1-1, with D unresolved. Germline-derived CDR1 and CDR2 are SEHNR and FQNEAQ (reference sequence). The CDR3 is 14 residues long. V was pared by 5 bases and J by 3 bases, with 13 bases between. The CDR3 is CASSHYGGDTEAFF. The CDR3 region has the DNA TGTGCCAGCAGCCACTACGGTGGAGACACTGAAGCTTTCTTT.

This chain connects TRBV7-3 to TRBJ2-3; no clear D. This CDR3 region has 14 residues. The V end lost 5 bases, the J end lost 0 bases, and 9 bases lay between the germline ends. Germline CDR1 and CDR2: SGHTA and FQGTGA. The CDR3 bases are TGTGCCAGCAGCAGACTGGCTAGCACAGATACGCAGTATTTT. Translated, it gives CASSRLASTDTQYF. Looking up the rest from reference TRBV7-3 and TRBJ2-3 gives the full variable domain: GAGVSQTPSNKVTEKGKYVELRCDPISGHTALYWYRQSLGQGPEFLIYFQGTGAADDSGLPNDRFFAVRPEGSVSTLKIQRTERGDSAVYLCASSRLASTDTQYFGPGTRLTVL.

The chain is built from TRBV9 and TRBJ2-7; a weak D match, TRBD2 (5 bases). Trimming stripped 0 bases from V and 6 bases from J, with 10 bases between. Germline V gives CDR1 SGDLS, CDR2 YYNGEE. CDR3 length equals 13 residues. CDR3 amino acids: CASSVVQGGEQYF. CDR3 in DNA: TGTGCCAGCAGCGTAGTCCAAGGAGGCGAGCAGTACTTC.

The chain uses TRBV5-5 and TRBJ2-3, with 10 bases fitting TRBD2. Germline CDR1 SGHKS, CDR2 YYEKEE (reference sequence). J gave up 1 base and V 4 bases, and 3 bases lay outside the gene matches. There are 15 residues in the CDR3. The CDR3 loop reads CASSRGTSGTDTQYF. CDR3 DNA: TGTGCCAGCAGCCGGGGGACTAGCGGCACAGATACGCAGTATTTT.

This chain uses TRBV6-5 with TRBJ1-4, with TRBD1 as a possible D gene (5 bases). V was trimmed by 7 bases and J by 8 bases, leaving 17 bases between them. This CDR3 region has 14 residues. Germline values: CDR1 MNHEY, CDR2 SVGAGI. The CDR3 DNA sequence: TGTGCCAGCACTATATCGGGGGGGAGGGAAAAACTGTTTTTT. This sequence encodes CASTISGGREKLFF.